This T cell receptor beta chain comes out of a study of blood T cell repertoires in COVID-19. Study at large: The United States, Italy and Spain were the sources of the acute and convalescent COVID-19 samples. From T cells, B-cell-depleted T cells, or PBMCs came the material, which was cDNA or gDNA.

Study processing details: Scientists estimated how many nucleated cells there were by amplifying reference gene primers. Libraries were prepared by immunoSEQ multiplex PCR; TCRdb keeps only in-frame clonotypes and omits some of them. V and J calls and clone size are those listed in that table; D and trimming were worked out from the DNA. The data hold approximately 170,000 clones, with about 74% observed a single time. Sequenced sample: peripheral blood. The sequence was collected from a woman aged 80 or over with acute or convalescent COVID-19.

The CDR3 reads CASRGTGGGGTEAFF. The DNA for the CDR3 is TGTGCCAGCCGTGGGACAGGGGGCGGTGGCACTGAAGCTTTCTTT. The chain is built from TRBV2 and TRBJ1-1; TRBD1 matches 12 bases. CDR1 and CDR2 (germline): SNHLY, FYNNEI. V dropped 8 bases and J dropped 4; count of bases not matched to a gene: 8. The CDR3 has 15 amino acids.